This T cell receptor (beta chain) was documented in a study of breast tumors, draining lymph nodes, adjacent tissues listed by TCRdb under 2016. Context from the whole study: Breast cancer patients provided tumor, adjacent nontumor tissue and axillary lymph nodes, and the study compared the TCR beta repertoires across these three sources. The study aimed to assess the relationships and possible T-cell exchange between tumor, surrounding tissue and draining lymph node repertoires in human breast cancer.

Counted from cysteine to phenylalanine, this CDR3 has 15 amino acids. Only the CDR3 portion is preserved as DNA: 45 bases, with reading frame beginning at the first base. The CDR1 and CDR2 encoded by the germline V gene (reference sequence) are DFQATT and SNEGSKA. For this chain, trimming is 6 bases at the V end and 10 bases at the J end, and the number of junction bases without a gene match is 10. The data were produced on an Illumina HiSeq 2000. Multiplex PCR amplification was used to generate the TCR beta chain libraries. High-throughput sequencing was used to analyze the amplified TCR beta chain products. The public reads were quality trimmed at Q25 with fastp and then assembled into clones with MiXCR by TCRdb, keeping productive beta chains. When rows share a CDR3 protein, they turn into one entry using the most common DNA and genes. Recorded for this sample are about 63,000 distinct CDR3 sequences; approximately 62% of them occurred a single time. The leading ten clones occupy roughly 18% of the sample.

Concerning this clonotype: Its antigen is unknown. Per-base qualities were not stored, and no clone one base away is much larger.

Study-wide findings and limitations: T-cell repertoire diversity in tumors was found to be lower than in lymph nodes but higher than in nontumor tissue, and preferential V and J gene usage was observed. Tumor and nontumor tissue repertoires were found to be significantly more similar in luminal-like than in basal-like breast cancer. A scenario in which most tumor T cells derive from the lymph node and then expand within tumor tissue was judged to be consistent with the data. Rather than being directly demonstrated, the conclusion that tumor T cells originate in lymph nodes was presented as consistent with a hypothesis.

The receptor's source is a female donor with breast cancer. Some clones in this sample may be carry-over from other donors' samples. The material sequenced was breast tumor tissue. The rearranged chain carries TRBV20-1 and TRBJ2-1; the central 15 bases match TRBD2. DNA sequence: TGCAGTGCCCTAAGGACTAGCGGGAGGGCCGGGGAGCAGTTCTTC. Translated, it gives CSALRTSGRAGEQFF.